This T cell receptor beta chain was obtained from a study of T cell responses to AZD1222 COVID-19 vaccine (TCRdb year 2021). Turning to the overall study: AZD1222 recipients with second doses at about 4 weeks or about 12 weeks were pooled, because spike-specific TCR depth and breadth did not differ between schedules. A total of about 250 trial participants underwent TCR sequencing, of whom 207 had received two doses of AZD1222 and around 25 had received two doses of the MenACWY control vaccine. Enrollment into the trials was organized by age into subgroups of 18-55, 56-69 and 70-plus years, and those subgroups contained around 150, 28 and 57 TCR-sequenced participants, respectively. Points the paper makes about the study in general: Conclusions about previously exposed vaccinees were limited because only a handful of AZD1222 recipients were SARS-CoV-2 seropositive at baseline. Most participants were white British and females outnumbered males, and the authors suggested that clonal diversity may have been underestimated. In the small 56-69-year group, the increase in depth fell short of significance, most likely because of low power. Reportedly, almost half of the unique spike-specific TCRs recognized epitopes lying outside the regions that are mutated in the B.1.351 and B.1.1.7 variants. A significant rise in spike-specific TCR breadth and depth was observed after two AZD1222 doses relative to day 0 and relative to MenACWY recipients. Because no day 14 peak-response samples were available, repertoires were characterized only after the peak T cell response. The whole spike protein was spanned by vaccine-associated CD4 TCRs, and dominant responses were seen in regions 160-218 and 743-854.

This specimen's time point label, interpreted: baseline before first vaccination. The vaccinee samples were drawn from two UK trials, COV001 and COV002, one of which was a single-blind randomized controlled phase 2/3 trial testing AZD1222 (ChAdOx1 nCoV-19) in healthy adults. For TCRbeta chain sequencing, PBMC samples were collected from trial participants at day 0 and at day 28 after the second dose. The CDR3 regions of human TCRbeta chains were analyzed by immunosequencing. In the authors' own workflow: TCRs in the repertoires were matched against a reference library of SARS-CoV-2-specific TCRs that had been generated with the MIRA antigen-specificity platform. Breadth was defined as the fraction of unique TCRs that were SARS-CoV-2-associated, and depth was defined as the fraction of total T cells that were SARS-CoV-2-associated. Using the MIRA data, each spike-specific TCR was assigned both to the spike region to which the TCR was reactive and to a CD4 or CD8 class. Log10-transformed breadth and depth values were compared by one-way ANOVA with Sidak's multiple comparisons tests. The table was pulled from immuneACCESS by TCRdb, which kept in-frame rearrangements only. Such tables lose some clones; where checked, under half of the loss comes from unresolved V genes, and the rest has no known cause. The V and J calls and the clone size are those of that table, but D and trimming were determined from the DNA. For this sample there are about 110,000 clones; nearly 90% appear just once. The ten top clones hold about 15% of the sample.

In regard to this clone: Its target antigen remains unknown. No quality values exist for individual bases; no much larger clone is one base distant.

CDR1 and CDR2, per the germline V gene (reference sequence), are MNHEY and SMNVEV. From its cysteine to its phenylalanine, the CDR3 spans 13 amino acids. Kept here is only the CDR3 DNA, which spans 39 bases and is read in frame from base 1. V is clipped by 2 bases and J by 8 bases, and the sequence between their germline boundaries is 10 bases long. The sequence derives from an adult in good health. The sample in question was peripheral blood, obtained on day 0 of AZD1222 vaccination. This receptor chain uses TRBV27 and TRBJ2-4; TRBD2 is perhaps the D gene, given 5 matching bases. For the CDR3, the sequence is CASSLNLRDIQYF. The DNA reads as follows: TGTGCCAGCAGTTTAAACCTGAGGGACATTCAGTACTTC.